Below are 4 T cell receptor delta chains sequenced from a single sample in a study of delta chain sequences of gamma delta T cells. TCRdb reprocessed the 5' RACE reads through CATT. The sample has under 2,500 delta-chain clones, 25% to 35% seen once; the top ten hold approximately 15%. What was sequenced was either unsorted cells or a sorted T cell fraction (not recorded which). These receptor sequences come from a human donor in good health.

As for this clone: Possible read error: a much larger clone is one base away. V gene TRDV2 combines with J gene TRDJ1, with 13 bases that match TRDD3. Germline trimming cut 3 bases from V and 0 bases from J; bases unmatched to any gene: 9. CDR1 and CDR2 from the germline V gene are GEAIGNYY and EKD. The CDR3 totals 18 residues. CDR3 protein: CACDALLGDTEDTDKLIF. The CDR3 DNA reads TGTGCCTGTGACGCCCTACTGGGGGATACGGAGGACACCGATAAACTCATCTTT.

For this clone: Because the CDR3's place on the DNA is in doubt, the DNA is left out and the CDR3 is given as listed by TCRdb. The V gene went uncalled, while the J gene is TRDJ1; the table's D call of TRDD3 was not tested on the DNA. With termini counted, the CDR3 has 21 amino acids. This CDR3 reads CSAFSSWGVGWGTTYTDKLIF.

This clone has more than one count but fewer than ten. The chain carries TRDV2 and TRDJ1; 13 bases align to TRDD3. Germline V gene data show CDR1 as GEAIGNYY and CDR2 as EKD. The J segment lost 0 bases and the V segment lost 1 base, leaving 10 bases of the junction unmatched. The CDR3 totals 19 residues. The DNA for the CDR3 is TGTGCCTGTGACACTGTAGAACTGGGGGATACGTCCAACACCGATAAACTCATCTTT. Translated: CACDTVELGDTSNTDKLIF.

Sample share makes this clone medium-sized. This chain connects TRDV2 to TRDJ1; possible D gene TRDD3, 5 bases. The V gene's germline CDR1 is GEAIGNYY and CDR2 EKD. The CDR3 has 16 residues. V dropped 3 bases and J dropped 0 bases, with 16 bases sitting between them. The CDR3: CACDPLTGWHTDKLIF. For the CDR3, the DNA is TGTGCCTGTGACCCCCTTACGGGATGGCACACCGATAAACTCATCTTT.